Given below is one TCR beta chain in context. The data belong to a study of blood T cell repertoires in COVID-19. For the study at large: Both acute and convalescent COVID-19 samples were obtained from the United States, Italy and Spain. Sources were T cells, B-cell-depleted T cells, or PBMCs; the material itself was cDNA or gDNA.

The V and J ends lost 5 bases and 4 bases respectively, with 11 bases between them. This CDR3 comprises 14 residues. Germline loops: CDR1 SGHTA, CDR2 FQGNSA. Participants spanned ages about 18 to 100 years and resided in fewer than 30 US areas. Produced via immunoSEQ multiplex PCR; TCRdb's table is partial and in-frame only. The profile shows about 290,000 clones, roughly nine tenths of them singletons. The genes are TRBV7-2 and TRBJ2-2; the D is unclear. Sequencing used PBMCs or T cells enriched from blood (not recorded which). The clonotype originates from a woman aged 40 to 50 who had recovered from COVID-19. The CDR3 is CASSPSRSTGELFF. CDR3 nucleotide sequence: TGTGCCAGCAGCCCATCTAGATCCACCGGGGAGCTGTTTTTT.